One sample yielded the 20 T cell receptor beta chains listed below, sequenced in a study of blood T cell repertoires in COVID-19. Assay used: immunoSEQ multiplex PCR; TCRdb lists only in-frame clones, some missing. The sample carries roughly 120,000 clones, 75% to 90% recorded once. The sequenced material came from peripheral blood. All receptors derive from a man in his sixties or seventies with active or convalescent COVID-19.

Turning to this clone: This likely comes from a read error, as the CDR3 has no conserved phenylalanine or tryptophan at its end. V usage is TRBV6-5 and J usage is TRBJ1-1, with 10 bases fitting TRBD1. The germline CDR1 and CDR2 sequences are MNHEY and SVGAGI. The trim removed 5 bases at V and 7 bases at J, leaving 7 bases unmatched. This CDR3 has 14 residues. CDR3 in amino acids: CASSPGTGVFEAFL. The CDR3, as DNA: TGTGCCAGCAGTCCCGGGACAGGGGTTTTTGAAGCTTTCCTT.

The chain employs TRBV14 and TRBJ2-7; D call uncertain. The length of the CDR3 is 11 residues. V dropped 5 bases and J dropped 3 bases, with 5 bases sitting between them. Germline assignment: CDR1 SGHDN and CDR2 FVKESK. CDR3 protein: CASSSHYEQYF. CDR3 sequence (DNA): TGTGCCAGCAGCTCCCACTACGAGCAGTACTTC.

The chain carries TRBV6-5 and TRBJ2-3, with 8 bases aligning to TRBD2. This CDR3 has 15 residues. Trimming cost V 0 bases and J 6 bases; bases outside gene matches: 5. CDR1 MNHEY and CDR2 SVGAGI come from the germline V gene. The CDR3 spells CASSYSREGVDTQYF. CDR3 DNA: TGTGCCAGCAGTTACTCTCGGGAGGGGGTGGATACGCAGTATTTT.

V gene TRBV5-1 combines with J gene TRBJ1-6; 8 bases are shared with TRBD1. J lost 6 bases, V lost 3 bases, and 5 bases had no gene match. This CDR3 spans 15 amino acids. Germline CDR1 SGHRS, CDR2 YFSETQ. CDR3 nucleotide sequence: TGCGCCAGCAGCTGGGTGGACAGGGTTAATTCACCCCTCCACTTT. This sequence encodes CASSWVDRVNSPLHF.

This chain connects TRBV11-2 to TRBJ1-3, with 8 bases identical to TRBD1. Germline assignment: CDR1 SGHAT and CDR2 FQNNGV. The CDR3 is 19 residues long. J was trimmed by 0 bases and V by 4 bases; bases with no gene match: 14. The DNA for the CDR3 is TGTGCCAGCAGCTCGGGACAGGCGTTTTTACTTAACTCTGGAAACACCATATATTTT. Amino acids: CASSSGQAFLLNSGNTIYF. Based on the CDR3 plus reference TRBV11-2 and TRBJ1-3, the full variable domain is EAGVAQSPRYKIIEKRQSVAFWCNPISGHATLYWYQQILGQGPKLLIQFQNNGVVDDSQLPKDRFSAERLKGVDSTLKIQPAKLEDSAVYLCASSSGQAFLLNSGNTIYFGEGSWLTVV.

This rearrangement joins TRBV14 to TRBJ1-6; D gene uncertain. The germline CDR1 and CDR2 sequences are SGHDN and FVKESK. The CDR3 length is 14 residues. Trimming took off 3 bases at V and 6 bases at J, with 9 bases between the two ends. CDR3 bases: TGTGCCAGCAGCCATCGGGTCTTTAATTCACCCCTCCACTTT. Translated: CASSHRVFNSPLHF.

The chain couples TRBV18 to TRBJ2-2, with TRBD1 identical over 9 bases. CDR3 length: 17 residues. Looked up from germline, CDR1 is KGHSH and CDR2 is LQKENI. The V and J ends lost 4 bases and 0 bases, in that order; junction bases with no gene match: 6. The CDR3 region has the DNA TGTGCCAGCTCACGCTCAACAGGGGGCCCGAACACCGGGGAGCTGTTTTTT. Translating it yields CASSRSTGGPNTGELFF.

This chain joins TRBV29-1 and TRBJ2-2; D unclear. This CDR3 has 11 residues. With 5 bases removed from V and 3 bases from J, the gap between germline ends came to 4 bases. The germline V gene encodes CDR1 SQVTM and CDR2 ANQGSEA. Here the CDR3 reads CSVRDTGELFF. CDR3 DNA sequence: TGCAGCGTTCGTGACACCGGGGAGCTGTTTTTT.

This chain connects TRBV4-1 to TRBJ2-1; TRBD2 matches at 7 bases. The CDR3 has 16 residues. With 5 bases clipped from V and 1 base from J, the junction kept 8 bases outside the gene matches. From germline, CDR1 is MGHRA and CDR2 YSYEKL. The CDR3 DNA sequence: TGCGCCAGCAGCGAAAGCGGGAAGGGTTCCTACAATGAGCAGTTCTTC. This sequence encodes CASSESGKGSYNEQFF.

The chain links TRBV19 to TRBJ1-6; TRBD1 might be the D (6 bases). The CDR3 is 16 amino acids. V dropped 6 bases and J dropped 0 bases, with 12 bases sitting between them. Looked up from germline, CDR1 is LNHDA and CDR2 is SQIVND (reference sequence). CDR3 region: CASRRQDGSYNSPLHF. The CDR3 nucleotides are TGTGCCAGTAGGCGACAGGATGGCTCCTATAATTCACCCCTCCACTTT.

The chain recombines TRBV11-3 with TRBJ2-5; D is perhaps TRBD2 (5 bases). The V end was cut by 5 bases, the J end by 3 bases, with 10 bases between. The CDR3 is 13 amino acids. Per the germline V gene, CDR1 is SGHNT and CDR2 is YENEEA. CDR3: CASSLMREETQYF. The CDR3 nucleotides read TGTGCCAGCAGCCTGATGCGGGAAGAGACCCAGTACTTC. The variable domain in full, with the rest retrieved from reference TRBV11-3 and TRBJ2-5, is EAGVVQSPRYKIIEKKQPVAFWCNPISGHNTLYWYLQNLGQGPELLIRYENEEAVDDSQLPKDRFSAERLKGVDSTLKIQPAELGDSAVYLCASSLMREETQYFGPGTRLLVL.

The CDR3 coding sequence is TGTGCCAGTAGTACCCAAAGTCCGTACAGCTATGGCTACACCTTC. This gives the protein CASSTQSPYSYGYTF. This sequence joins TRBV19 and TRBJ1-2; no definite D call. CDR3 size: 15 residues. The germline gives CDR1 LNHDA, CDR2 SQIVND (reference sequence). Trimming cost V 4 bases and J 4 bases, with 16 bases left between them.

This clone was seen a few times. The rearrangement joins TRBV5-5 to TRBJ2-7; 9 bases agree with TRBD2. V was pared by 4 bases and J by 4 bases, with 12 bases of the junction left unmatched. From germline, CDR1 is SGHKS and CDR2 YYEKEE (reference sequence). This CDR3 comprises 16 residues. CDR3 coding DNA: TGTGCCAGCAGCCCGGACCCTAGCGGGAAAGGGTACGAGCAGTACTTC. Residues: CASSPDPSGKGYEQYF.

The rearrangement joins TRBV11-2 to TRBJ1-1; no clear D. Trimming cost V 3 bases and J 1 base, with 9 bases left between them. The CDR3 length is 14 residues. Germline V gives CDR1 SGHAT, CDR2 FQNNGV. The CDR3 loop is CASSFSGGNTEAFF. In DNA, the CDR3 is TGTGCCAGCAGCTTCTCCGGTGGGAACACTGAAGCTTTCTTT. Looking up the rest from reference TRBV11-2 and TRBJ1-1 gives the full variable domain: EAGVAQSPRYKIIEKRQSVAFWCNPISGHATLYWYQQILGQGPKLLIQFQNNGVVDDSQLPKDRFSAERLKGVDSTLKIQPAKLEDSAVYLCASSFSGGNTEAFFGQGTRLTVV.

The genes are TRBV7-9 and TRBJ2-1; 11 nucleotides agree with TRBD1. CDR3 length equals 16 residues. V lost 3 bases to trimming and J lost 10 bases; unmatched junction nucleotides: 11. The germline V gene encodes CDR1 SEHNR and CDR2 FQNEAQ (reference sequence). CDR3 sequence (DNA): TGTGCCAGCAGCTTTTCAGGAGGACAGGGGGCGGTGGAGCAGTTCTTC. It encodes CASSFSGGQGAVEQFF.

The chain recombines TRBV27 with TRBJ2-7, with D possibly matching TRBD1 (6 bases). This CDR3 region has 14 residues. V lost 5 bases and J lost 2, with 13 bases in between. CDR1 and CDR2 (germline): MNHEY, SMNVEV (reference sequence). The CDR3 protein is CASSTRGQTYEQYF. Here the CDR3 DNA reads TGTGCCAGCAGTACCAGGGGACAAACCTACGAGCAGTACTTC.

The chain carries TRBV5-1 and TRBJ2-4; 8 nucleotides align to TRBD1. The CDR3 is 14 residues long. Germline values: CDR1 SGHRS, CDR2 YFSETQ. The junction had 8 bases not matched to a gene; V was cut back by 4 bases and J by 8 bases. The CDR3 bases are TGCGCCAGCAGCAACGGACAGGGTCTAGACATTCAGTACTTC. Its translation: CASSNGQGLDIQYF.

V gene TRBV19 combines with J gene TRBJ1-1; tentatively, D is TRBD1 (6 bases). CDR1 LNHDA and CDR2 SQIVND come from the germline V gene (reference sequence). V shed 7 bases and J shed 2 bases, with 11 bases lying between them. The CDR3 runs to 13 residues. The chain's CDR3 is CASKKQGNTEAFF. The CDR3 bases are TGTGCCAGTAAAAAACAGGGTAACACTGAAGCTTTCTTT. Variable domain in full (rest from reference TRBV19 and TRBJ1-1): DGGITQSPKYLFRKEGQNVTLSCEQNLNHDAMYWYRQDPGQGLRLIYYSQIVNDFQKGDIAEGYSVSREKKESFPLTVTSAQKNPTAFYLCASKKQGNTEAFFGQGTRLTVV.

The J gene is TRBJ2-1, the V gene TRBV6-4; 9 positions agree with TRBD2. Germline CDR1 reads MRHNA; CDR2 reads SNTAGT. CDR3 length: 13 residues. With 4 bases clipped from V and 9 bases from J, the junction kept 4 bases outside the gene matches. The CDR3 reads CASSAGTSSEQFF. CDR3 nucleotides: TGTGCCAGCAGTGCCGGGACTAGCAGTGAGCAGTTCTTC.

This chain links TRBV21-1 with TRBJ2-6; the table's D call of TRBD1 was not tested on the DNA. TRBV21-1 is designated a pseudogene. CDR3 length equals 16 residues. This CDR3 reads CASSKKRGNGANVLTF. CDR3 DNA sequence: TGTGCCAGCAGCAAAAAAAGGGGTAATGGGGCCAACGTCCTGACTTTC.